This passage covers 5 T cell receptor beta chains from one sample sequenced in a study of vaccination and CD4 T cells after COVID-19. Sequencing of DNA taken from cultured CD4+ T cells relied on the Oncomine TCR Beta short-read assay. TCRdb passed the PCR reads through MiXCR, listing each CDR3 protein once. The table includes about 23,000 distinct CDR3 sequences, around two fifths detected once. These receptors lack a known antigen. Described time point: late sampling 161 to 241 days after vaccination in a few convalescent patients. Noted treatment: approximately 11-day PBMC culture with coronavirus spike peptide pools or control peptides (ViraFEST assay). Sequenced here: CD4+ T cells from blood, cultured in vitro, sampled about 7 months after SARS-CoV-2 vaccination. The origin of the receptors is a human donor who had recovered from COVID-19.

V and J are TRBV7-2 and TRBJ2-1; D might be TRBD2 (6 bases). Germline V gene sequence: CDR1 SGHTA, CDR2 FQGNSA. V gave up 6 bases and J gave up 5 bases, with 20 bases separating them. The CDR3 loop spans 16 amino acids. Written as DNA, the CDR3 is TGTGCCAGCAGTAAACTGGGGGGTAAATTCGACAATGAGCAGTTCTTC. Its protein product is CASSKLGGKFDNEQFF. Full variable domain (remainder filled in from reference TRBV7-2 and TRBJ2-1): GAGVSQSPSNKVTEKGKDVELRCDPISGHTALYWYRQSLGQGLEFLIYFQGNSAPDKSGLPSDRFSAERTGGSVSTLTIQRTQQEDSAVYLCASSKLGGKFDNEQFFGPGTRLTVL.

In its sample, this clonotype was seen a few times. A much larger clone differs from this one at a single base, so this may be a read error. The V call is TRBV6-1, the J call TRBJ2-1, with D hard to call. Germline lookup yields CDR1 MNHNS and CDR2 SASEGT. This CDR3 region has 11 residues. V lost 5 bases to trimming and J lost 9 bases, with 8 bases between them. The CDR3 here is CASSPFGEQFF. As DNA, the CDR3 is TGTGCCAGCAGTCCCTTCGGTGAGCAGTTCTTC.

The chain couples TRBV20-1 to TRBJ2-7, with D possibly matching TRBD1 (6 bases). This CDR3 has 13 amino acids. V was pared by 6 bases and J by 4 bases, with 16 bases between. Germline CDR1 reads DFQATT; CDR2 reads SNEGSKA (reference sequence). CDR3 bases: TGCAGTGCCCACGACAGGACTCGGTACGAGCAGTACTTC. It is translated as CSAHDRTRYEQYF.

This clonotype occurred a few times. This chain's CDR3 is CSVSGEKRDEQFF. The CDR3, as DNA: TGCAGTGTGTCAGGGGAAAAGCGTGATGAGCAGTTCTTC. The rearrangement links TRBV20-1 to TRBJ2-1, with a weak D call TRBD1 (6 bases). The germline CDR1 and CDR2 sequences are DFQATT and SNEGSKA (reference sequence). Trimming cost V 7 bases and J 8 bases, with 18 bases left between them. The CDR3 is 13 residues long.

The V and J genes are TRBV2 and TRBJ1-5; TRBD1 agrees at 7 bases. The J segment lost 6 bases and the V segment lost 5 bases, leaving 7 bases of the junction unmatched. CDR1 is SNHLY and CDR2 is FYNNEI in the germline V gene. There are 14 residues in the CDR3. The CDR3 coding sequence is TGTGCCAGCAGTTCCGGACAGGTTTTTCAGCCCCAGCATTTT. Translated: CASSSGQVFQPQHF. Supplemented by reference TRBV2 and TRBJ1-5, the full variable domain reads EPEVTQTPSHQVTQMGQEVILRCVPISNHLYFYWYRQILGQKVEFLVSFYNNEISEKSEIFDDQFSVERPDGSNFTLKIRSTKLEDSAMYFCASSSGQVFQPQHFGDGTRLSIL.